The TCR beta chain described here comes from a study of cytomegalovirus exposure and HLA in healthy donors. The PCR used 60 Vbeta and 13 Jbeta primers. Sequencing used immunoSEQ multiplex PCR; TCRdb keeps in-frame clones, though not all of them. The sample records fewer than 150,000 clones, roughly three quarters being singletons. General observations from the study: Sequencing had likely introduced a cluster of highly shared sequence variants as an artifact.

Healthy individuals who donated bone marrow served as the donors. V shed 5 bases and J 6 bases; nucleotides not matched to a gene: 5. The CDR3 contains 15 residues. CDR1 is PRHDT and CDR2 is FYEKMQ in the germline V gene (reference sequence). Comments on this clone: Its cognate antigen is unknown.

The clonotype originates from a young man in good health and CMV-seronegative. The chain carries TRBV13 and TRBJ2-2; TRBD1 agrees at 11 bases. Sequencing was performed on PBMCs. Here the CDR3 DNA reads TGTGCCAGCAGCCTCGTGGACAGGGGGCCCGGGGAGCTGTTTTTT. It specifies CASSLVDRGPGELFF.